The T cell receptor (beta chain) described here comes from a study of cytomegalovirus exposure and HLA in healthy donors (dated by TCRdb to the late 2010s). About the full investigation: In an earlier analysis of some 610 of the donors, about 260 Gb of sequence data and 100 million or so unique TCR beta sequences from about 179 million T cells were reported. Around 330 gigabases of sequencing data and 91 million or so unique TCR sequences made up an early release that covered several hundred HLA-typed donors. The genetic ancestry cluster associated with self-reported Caucasian donors included 65% to 90% of the roughly 360 genotyped donors. The study aimed to test whether cataloging public T cell receptors could reveal signatures of past pathogen exposure. The study used immunosequencing to profile the T cell repertoires of 666 subjects and linked those repertoires to cytomegalovirus serostatus. Along with the approximately 650-subject first cohort, a separate validation cohort of over a hundred different subjects was used. High-throughput TCR immunosequencing, statistical association of individual TCRs with disease status, and machine learning were combined to predict cytomegalovirus infection status. A later analysis re-examined previously published TCR beta repertoires from more than 600 donors and added high-resolution HLA genotyping to investigate patterns of TCR occurrence. In the later analysis, no new phenotypic data were used to find candidate immune exposures; instead, reliance was placed on TCR beta sequences and their occurrence across donors. To decide whether each TCR beta V gene segment behaved as functional or pseudogenic, an earlier analysis of some 600 of the donors relied on high-throughput TCR beta sequencing. Donor age, sex, ethnicity and CMV serostatus were compiled together with the repertoire data. Genome-wide SNP genotypes for about 60% of the roughly 700 donors were used in a later genetic analysis, which treated that subset as a discovery cohort. All discovery cohort repertoires had been generated on a single sequencing platform. HLA typing covered class I and class II loci at four-digit resolution. Typing coverage varied by locus: roughly 629-640 donors for A, B, C, DRB1 and DQB1; more than 500 for DQA1; 600 to 610 for DPA1; under 490 for DPB1. Roughly 5 DR-DQ haplotypes were handled as single units for association and clustering, since linkage in the cohort was strong. Across roughly 420 genotyped donors of the cohort, an average of about 240,000 unique TCR beta nucleotide sequences per donor were sequenced, and 15% to 20% of those sequences were non-productive.

Libraries were built with the immunoSEQ multiplex PCR assay. The multiplex PCR relied on a mix of 60 forward primers for TCR Vbeta segments and 13 reverse primers for TCR Jbeta segments. Amplification of the CDR3 region of rearranged TCR beta genes was performed with a multiplex PCR assay on genomic DNA. Amplified TCR beta libraries were sequenced as 87-base-pair reads on the Illumina HiSeq System. As for the original processing: A later analysis tallied some 79 million unique TCR beta chains across the 550 to 850 repertoires, and around 10 million of those chains were shared by two or more donors. A nearest-neighbor algorithm error-corrected the raw reads and collapsed the reads into unique sequences, merging closely related sequences to remove PCR and sequencing errors. CDR3 sequences were aligned to IMGT reference sequences to assign V, D and J gene segments. For a sequence to be retained, a match of at least six nucleotides was required to both a V gene segment and a J gene segment. A rearrangement counted as productive if the CDR3 had no stop codons and remained in frame with V and J, and every other rearrangement counted as non-productive. CDR3 was defined according to IMGT convention as the region running from the second conserved V-encoded cysteine to the conserved J-encoded phenylalanine. Sequences without an unambiguous match to a single V gene segment were excluded from the earlier analysis of approximately 560 of the donors. An earlier analysis of several hundred of the donors classified V segments as functional when productive rearrangements were above 56.7% and as segregating when the standard deviation between donors was above 5%. A statistical classification framework was built for diagnosing cytomegalovirus status from the catalog of TCR beta chain sequences. In a later analysis, V and J genes were assigned by comparing TCR nucleotide sequences against IMGT/GENE-DB human TR gene sequences. In a later analysis, CDR3 sequences and most-parsimonious VDJ recombination scenarios were assigned using the TCRdist pipeline. In a later analysis, each TCR beta chain was defined by its CDR3 amino acid sequence together with its V-gene family, and reads without a unique V-gene family were excluded. In a later analysis, 450 to 600 highly shared, low-generation-probability nucleotide sequences were removed to address suspected cross-contamination and a sequencing artifact. In a later analysis, a clonal expansion index for each public chain was calculated from normalized within-repertoire ranks of inferred template counts. A later analysis computed generation probabilities with a VDJ recombination model fitted to out-of-frame rearrangements, and checked the results against IGoR. Hypergeometric tests were used in a later analysis to score TCR-TCR, TCR-HLA and TCR-CMV co-occurrence, with a repertoire-size bias correction applied to the TCR pairs. A later analysis estimated false discovery rates by permuting HLA or CMV assignments 20 times. In a later analysis, co-occurring TCRs were grouped with DBSCAN, and TCRdist sequence similarity was added when clustering was performed within HLA-allele-positive subsets. Repertoires with fewer than 30,000 or more than 120,000 public chains were left out of co-occurrence clustering, as were a handful of repertoires with anomalous nucleotide sharing. Imported from immuneACCESS, the table was reduced by TCRdb to in-frame sequences with V and J called. These copies leave out some clones; in studies compared against another copy, an unresolved V gene accounts for under half, and the cause of the remainder is not known. Clone size and the V and J calls come from that table; the DNA yielded D and trimming. The sample's clone listing holds more than 200,000 clones. Jointly, the top ten make up over 0.75% of the sample.

The investigation overall reported the following: In an earlier analysis of about 540 of the donors, most TCR beta V segments were observed in productive rearrangements about 87% or about 30% of the time, broadly matching IMGT annotations. Roughly uniform sequencing depth across donors was assumed in presence/absence analyses, although this assumption may not hold. In the study, 164 TCR beta chains were listed as associated with cytomegalovirus. The authors suggested that the approach could potentially be extended to other disease states and immunological phenotypes. The classifier was reported to diagnose cytomegalovirus status with high specificity and sensitivity in both the original and validation cohorts. For the cohort, immune exposure information was limited to CMV serostatus. A cluster of highly shared sequence variants was judged likely to be a technical artifact of the sequencing pipeline. In a later genetic analysis, fewer N-insertions in productive TCRs were reported among donors in an Asian-associated ancestry cluster than the approximately 670-donor mean. A later analysis found that TCR association rates varied across HLA loci, with DRB1 alleles showing the most associated TCRs and HLA-C alleles the fewest. In a later analysis, some 18,000 TCR beta sequences were associated with specific HLA alleles at a false discovery rate of 0.05. A later analysis found that most CMV-associated TCR beta chains appeared HLA-restricted, with HLA associations seemingly driven largely by CMV exposure. Most TCR sequences were seen in very few donors, while some public TCRs were found in many individuals. The 87-base-pair reads could not distinguish some IMGT-functional V segments, including TRBV6-2 and TRBV6-3, so those segments were excluded. Three of the identified cytomegalovirus-associated TCR beta chains were confirmed in vitro to be specific for cytomegalovirus antigens. A later genetic analysis associated a missense DCLRE1C variant with V-gene and J-gene trimming of TCR beta chains, and an independent cohort replicated the association. Linkage disequilibrium might explain the correlated functional status among segregating V segments, but an unknown experimental factor could not be ruled out. A later analysis found that HLA-associated TCR beta chains were more clonally expanded and had lower generation probabilities than equally common non-associated chains. A later analysis reported that several top co-occurrence clusters appeared linked to parvovirus B19, influenza, CMV and Epstein-Barr virus. Only TCR beta chains were sequenced in this cohort, and the absence of alpha or paired-chain data limited detectable features. When HLA alleles, especially DR and DQ, strongly co-occurred, TCR associations were difficult to assign to individual alleles. Because HLA typing was unavailable for some donors at each locus, only the typed subset was used in association tests. A further reported finding was that TCR beta sequences accurately predicted the HLA-A and HLA-B alleles for most subjects in the first cohort. Because counts were too low, 15 to 20 rarely observed V segments, including chromosome 9 orphons, were excluded from the earlier analysis of around 590 of the donors.

Inclusive of the bounding cysteine and phenylalanine, the CDR3 is 16 residues long. The only DNA kept is the CDR3, 48 bases in frame from the first base. CDR1 and CDR2 are read off the germline V gene (reference sequence) as SGHKS and YYEKEE. From V the trimming removes 4 bases and from J it removes 7 bases, while the gene matches leave 10 bases of the junction unaccounted for. Details on this clone: Its specific antigen is unknown.

The cohort consisted of 650 to 850 healthy bone marrow donors. All cohort members were sampled while nominally healthy, although unrecorded immune exposures were likely present. The donor tested CMV seropositive, placing the donor among the approximately 290 seropositive members of the cohort. Every donor gave a peripheral blood sample, and the peripheral blood mononuclear cells from that sample were used for TCR beta sequencing. Genomic DNA extraction from the blood cell samples was performed with the Qiagen DNeasy Blood Extraction Kit. The sequence joins TRBV5-5 to TRBJ2-1, and 11 junction bases match TRBD2. This clonotype was obtained from a woman under 40 in good health and CMV-seropositive. What was sequenced was PBMCs. The CDR3 reads CASSPLAGVHLNEQFF. The DNA reads as follows: TGTGCCAGCAGCCCACTAGCGGGGGTCCACCTAAATGAGCAGTTCTTC.